These 32 T cell receptor beta chains were all obtained from the same sample, sequenced in a study of cytomegalovirus exposure and HLA in healthy donors. The PCR ran on 60 Vbeta and 13 Jbeta primers. The table came from immunoSEQ multiplex PCR; TCRdb's copy has only in-frame clones and leaves some out. The table has under 150,000 clones, more than 60% seen once. The sample was PBMCs. Source of these receptors: a woman between 35 and 50 years old in good health and CMV-seronegative.

In its sample, this clone was seen a few times. The junction departs from germline at one end; a sequencing error may be responsible. J is TRBJ1-6 and V is TRBV2; the match to TRBD1 covers 9 bases. This CDR3 is 15 amino acids long. Germline loops: CDR1 SNHLY, CDR2 FYNNEI. The CDR3 sequence: CASSQTGGSYSPRHF. CDR3 nucleotide sequence: TGTGCCAGCAGTCAAACAGGGGGCTCGTATTCCCCCCGCCACTTT. Together with reference TRBV2 and TRBJ1-6, the CDR3 gives the full variable domain: EPEVTQTPSHQVTQMGQEVILRCVPISNHLYFYWYRQILGQKVEFLVSFYNNEISEKSEIFDDQFSVERPDGSNFTLKIRSTKLEDSAMYFCASSQTGGSYSPRHFGNGTRLTVT.

In nucleotides, the CDR3 is TGTGCCGGCGGGGGGGCTACCGGGGAGCTGTTTTTT. It encodes CAGGGATGELFF. V is TRBV9 and J is TRBJ2-2, with 9 bases identical to TRBD2. V was clipped by 10 bases and J by 5 bases; unmatched bases: 3. Looked up from germline, CDR1 is SGDLS and CDR2 is YYNGEE. This CDR3 region has 12 residues.

This clone is medium-sized in the sample. J is TRBJ1-1 and V is TRBV28; 8 positions match TRBD1. Unmatched junction bases numbered 18, after V lost 6 bases and J lost 3 bases. This CDR3 spans 18 amino acids. The germline gives CDR1 MDHEN, CDR2 SYDVKM. CDR3: CASSPAGQAFSGDTEAFF. For the CDR3, the DNA is TGTGCCAGCAGCCCCGCGGGACAGGCTTTCTCTGGGGACACTGAAGCTTTCTTT.

A remark on this clone: The same CDR3 is also encoded by other DNA sequences in this sample. This rearrangement joins TRBV6-1 to TRBJ2-7, with TRBD1 matching 8 bases. After removal of 1 base from V and 0 bases from J, the junction contained 2 bases not matched to a gene. The CDR3 length is 15 residues. Germline values: CDR1 MNHNS, CDR2 SASEGT. The DNA for the CDR3 is TGTGCCAGCAGTGAAGAGGGGACAGGCTCCTACGAGCAGTACTTC. It specifies CASSEEGTGSYEQYF.

The V call is TRBV5-1, the J call TRBJ2-2, with 7 bases fitting TRBD2. CDR3 length equals 16 residues. V was clipped by 3 bases and J by 1 base; unmatched bases: 6. CDR1 is SGHRS and CDR2 is YFSETQ in the germline V gene. The CDR3 DNA reads TGCGCCAGCAGCTGGATGTGGGAGGGGAACACCGGGGAGCTGTTTTTT. It is translated as CASSWMWEGNTGELFF.

There are a few counts of this clone. This sequence joins TRBV5-1 and TRBJ2-2; D is unclear. Deletions cut 1 base from V and 4 bases from J, with 8 bases between. This CDR3 is built from 14 residues. In germline, CDR1 is SGHRS, CDR2 YFSETQ. CDR3 sequence: CASSLWRFTGELFF. CDR3 coding DNA: TGCGCCAGCAGCTTGTGGCGGTTCACCGGGGAGCTGTTTTTT.

The rearrangement uses TRBV19 and TRBJ2-3, with 10 bases fitting TRBD1. The germline V gene has CDR1 LNHDA and CDR2 SQIVND (reference sequence). The J segment lost 1 base and the V segment lost 5 bases, leaving 9 bases of the junction unmatched. The CDR3 is made up of 17 amino acids. This CDR3 reads CASSPDGTGAGTDTQYF. As DNA, the CDR3 is TGTGCCAGTAGTCCCGATGGGACAGGGGCGGGCACAGATACGCAGTATTTT.

This chain's CDR3 is CSVDRDTTNSNYGYTF. In DNA form, the CDR3 reads TGCAGCGTAGACCGGGACACAACAAATTCTAACTATGGCTACACCTTC. V and J are TRBV29-1 and TRBJ1-2; TRBD1 might be the D (6 bases). Germline CDR1 SQVTM, CDR2 ANQGSEA. V shed 6 bases and J shed 0 bases, with 20 bases lying between them. CDR3 size: 16 residues.

The V gene is TRBV11-1, the J gene TRBJ1-1; 7 positions match TRBD1. V dropped 5 bases and J dropped 6; count of bases not matched to a gene: 6. Germline loops: CDR1 SGHAT, CDR2 FQDESV (reference sequence). The CDR3 consists of 13 residues. The CDR3: CASSPTGDAEAFF. CDR3 coding DNA: TGTGCCAGCAGCCCCACAGGGGACGCTGAAGCTTTCTTT.

V usage is TRBV6-1 and J usage is TRBJ2-7, with TRBD1 matching 10 bases. This CDR3 has 17 residues. Germline lookup yields CDR1 MNHNS and CDR2 SASEGT. V shed 3 bases, J shed 0 bases, and the junction held 8 bases outside the gene matches. In DNA form, the CDR3 reads TGTGCCAGCAGTGACCTGGACAGGGGGTATAGCTCCTACGAGCAGTACTTC. Protein product: CASSDLDRGYSSYEQYF.

V usage is TRBV15 and J usage is TRBJ2-3, with unresolved D. This CDR3 has 13 residues. The germline V gene has CDR1 LNHNV and CDR2 YYDKDF (reference sequence). V lost 2 bases and J lost 3, with 6 bases in between. The CDR3 nucleotides read TGTGCCACCAGCAGACGGGTGACAGATACGCAGTATTTT. This sequence encodes CATSRRVTDTQYF.

This clone was observed once. The chain joins TRBV15 to TRBJ1-2; TRBD1 is a possible D gene (6 bases). There are 16 residues in the CDR3. Between the trimmed V and J ends, which lost 0 bases and 6 bases, there was a span of 17 bases. Germline values: CDR1 LNHNV, CDR2 YYDKDF (reference sequence). The CDR3 coding sequence is TGTGCCACCAGCAGAGATCACGGCAGGGGTTGGAATGGCTACACCTTC. Translation: CATSRDHGRGWNGYTF.

V gene TRBV14 combines with J gene TRBJ1-5; TRBD1 is a possible D gene (6 bases). Germline values: CDR1 SGHDN, CDR2 FVKESK. This CDR3 has 14 amino acids. V lost 7 bases and J 11 bases, leaving 21 bases between the germline ends. As DNA, the CDR3 is TGTGCCAGCACCAACGGGACACCTCTAGTCTCCCAGCATTTT. Its translation: CASTNGTPLVSQHF.

The chain joins TRBV28 to TRBJ2-2; the match to TRBD2 covers 13 bases. The CDR3 extends over 18 amino acids. Germline V lookup: CDR1 MDHEN, CDR2 SYDVKM. After removal of 3 bases from V and 5 bases from J, the junction contained 9 bases not matched to a gene. The CDR3 coding sequence is TGTGCCAGCAGTTTCCCTACTAGCGGGGGGGCCCAGACCGGGGAGCTGTTTTTT. Translated: CASSFPTSGGAQTGELFF.

This chain uses TRBV6-5 with TRBJ2-5, with TRBD2 matching over 11 bases. CDR3 length: 13 amino acids. CDR1 is MNHEY and CDR2 is SVGAGI in the germline V gene. V gave up 6 bases and J gave up 11 bases; unmatched junction bases: 8. The CDR3 loop is CASRTSGSIEQYF. For the CDR3, the DNA is TGTGCCAGCAGAACTAGCGGGAGTATTGAGCAGTACTTC.

The chain couples TRBV28 to TRBJ2-3, with a tentative D call TRBD1 (6 bases). The CDR3 contains 14 residues. Trimming stripped 7 bases from V and 1 base from J, with 12 bases between. Looked up from germline, CDR1 is MDHEN and CDR2 is SYDVKM. This chain's CDR3 is CASNRVWRTDTQYF. As DNA, the CDR3 is TGTGCCAGCAACAGGGTCTGGCGCACAGATACGCAGTATTTT.

The chain joins TRBV6-5 to TRBJ1-6; perhaps TRBD1 as D (6 bases). In germline, CDR1 is MNHEY, CDR2 SVGAGI. V shed 5 bases and J shed 6 bases, with 14 bases lying between them. This CDR3 is 15 amino acids long. The CDR3 is CASSRPGHSNSPLHF. The CDR3 DNA follows: TGTGCCAGCAGTCGACCGGGACACTCTAATTCACCCCTCCACTTT.

This clone appeared once. V gene TRBV19 combines with J gene TRBJ1-5; tentative D call: TRBD1 (6 bases). The CDR3 consists of 13 residues. Germline values: CDR1 LNHDA, CDR2 SQIVND (reference sequence). V dropped 7 bases and J dropped 5 bases, with 12 bases sitting between them. The CDR3 nucleotides are TGTGCCAGTACCGACAGGCCCGATCAGCCCCAGCATTTT. It specifies CASTDRPDQPQHF.

The genes are TRBV7-9 and TRBJ2-3, with D unresolved. V lost 2 bases and J lost 5, with 11 bases in between. The CDR3 has 14 residues. Germline CDR1 reads SEHNR; CDR2 reads FQNEAQ (reference sequence). The CDR3 region has the DNA TGTGCCAGCAGCTTAAGCCCACCGGGAGATACGCAGTATTTT. Its translation: CASSLSPPGDTQYF.

DNA for the CDR3: TGTGCCAGCACCATTAGCGGTACGAACACCGGGGAGCTGTTTTTT. Translated, it gives CASTISGTNTGELFF. The rearrangement links TRBV28 to TRBJ2-2, with D possibly TRBD2 on 6 matching bases. The germline V gene encodes CDR1 MDHEN and CDR2 SYDVKM. This CDR3 has 15 amino acids. V lost 7 bases, J lost 0 bases, and 12 bases lay in between. The complete variable domain, with remaining parts taken from reference TRBV28 and TRBJ2-2, reads DVKVTQSSRYLVKRTGEKVFLECVQDMDHENMFWYRQDPGLGLRLIYFSYDVKMKEKGDIPEGYSVSREKKERFSLILESASTNQTSMYLCASTISGTNTGELFFGEGSRLTVL.

This clone has only one observation. V is TRBV7-2 and J is TRBJ2-2, with TRBD2 matching over 7 bases. Unmatched junction bases numbered 9, after V lost 6 bases and J lost 5 bases. This CDR3 comprises 15 residues. Looked up from germline, CDR1 is SGHTA and CDR2 is FQGNSA. CDR3 residues: CASRIGLGQTGELFF. The DNA for the CDR3 is TGTGCCAGCAGAATCGGACTAGGCCAGACCGGGGAGCTGTTTTTT.

This clone has only a few counts. The chain links TRBV11-1 to TRBJ1-3; D is unresolved. The CDR3 spans 15 residues. V lost 2 bases and J lost 4, with 12 bases in between. Germline V gene data show CDR1 as SGHAT and CDR2 as FQDESV (reference sequence). CDR3 DNA sequence: TGTGCCAGCAGCTTACACAGAGCCGCCGGAAACACCATATATTTT. Residues: CASSLHRAAGNTIYF. The complete variable domain, with remaining parts taken from reference TRBV11-1 and TRBJ1-3, reads EAEVAQSPRYKITEKSQAVAFWCDPISGHATLYWYRQILGQGPELLVQFQDESVVDDSQLPKDRFSAERLKGVDSTLKIQPAELGDSAMYLCASSLHRAAGNTIYFGEGSWLTVV.

This clone was recorded a few times. The genes are TRBV10-1 and TRBJ2-3; 12 bases are a match to TRBD2. The V gene's germline CDR1 is WNHNN and CDR2 SYGVQD (reference sequence). CDR3 length: 16 residues. Trimming cost V 5 bases and J 3 bases; bases outside gene matches: 6. CDR3 region: CASSRRTSGKTDTQYF. Written as DNA, the CDR3 is TGCGCCAGCAGTCGGCGGACTAGCGGGAAAACAGATACGCAGTATTTT.

The count of this clone is one. The CDR3 sequence is CASSDRGGEKLFF. The CDR3 DNA sequence: TGTGCCAGTAGTGACAGGGGCGGTGAAAAACTGTTTTTT. The chain couples TRBV19 to TRBJ1-4; 8 bases are shared with TRBD1. The V segment lost 5 bases and the J segment 7 bases; nucleotides outside the gene matches: 3. Germline values: CDR1 LNHDA, CDR2 SQIVND (reference sequence). The CDR3 contains 13 residues.

The V and J genes are TRBV27 and TRBJ2-3, with D unclear. The V end was cut by 4 bases, the J end by 0 bases, with 8 bases between. The CDR3 covers 14 residues. Germline V gives CDR1 MNHEY, CDR2 SMNVEV (reference sequence). CDR3 DNA: TGTGCCAGCAGTTCCCGGGTTAGCACAGATACGCAGTATTTT. This codes for CASSSRVSTDTQYF.

A word on this clone: A junction end diverges from the germline sequence, so it may reflect a read error. The V gene is TRBV29-1, the J gene TRBJ2-4, with 13 bases aligning to TRBD2. The length of the CDR3 is 16 residues. Germline-derived CDR1 and CDR2 are SQVTM and ANQGSEA. This CDR3 is CSVEERLAGGINSQYF. The DNA for the CDR3 is TGCAGCGTTGAAGAGCGACTAGCGGGAGGTATAAACAGTCAGTACTTC.

This clone has only one observation. The chain has TRBV4-2 and TRBJ2-3; 9 positions match TRBD2. V trimming: 0 bases; J trimming: 2 bases; junction bases outside the gene matches: 9. CDR1 is LGHNA, CDR2 YNFKEQ, per germline. The CDR3 loop spans 18 amino acids. The CDR3 loop is CASSQEGRTSDPTDTQYF. CDR3 DNA: TGTGCCAGCAGCCAAGAGGGGCGGACTAGCGACCCCACAGATACGCAGTATTTT.

The gene calls are TRBV27 and TRBJ2-7; the match to TRBD2 covers 8 bases. CDR1 MNHEY and CDR2 SMNVEV come from the germline V gene (reference sequence). J lost 1 base, V lost 7 bases, and 6 bases had no gene match. This CDR3 region has 14 residues. CDR3 protein: CASKMTSASYEQYF. The CDR3 DNA is TGTGCCAGCAAAATGACTAGCGCTTCCTACGAGCAGTACTTC.

This chain joins TRBV18 and TRBJ1-6; D is ambiguous. The germline V gene encodes CDR1 KGHSH and CDR2 LQKENI. The V end was cut by 7 bases, the J end by 8 bases, with 12 bases between. This CDR3 spans 13 amino acids. CDR3 sequence: CASCESMDSPLHF. The CDR3 bases are TGTGCCAGCTGCGAAAGCATGGATTCACCCCTCCACTTT.

The chain recombines TRBV5-4 with TRBJ1-1, with D perhaps TRBD1 (5 bases). Germline loops: CDR1 SGHNT, CDR2 YYREEE (reference sequence). The CDR3 consists of 14 residues. Trimming cost V 5 bases and J 0 bases, with 11 bases left between them. The CDR3 sequence: CASSQLGVNTEAFF. CDR3 bases: TGTGCCAGCAGTCAGTTAGGGGTGAACACTGAAGCTTTCTTT.

The V and J genes are TRBV5-1 and TRBJ2-1, with TRBD2 matching over 11 bases. This CDR3 region has 16 residues. Unmatched junction bases numbered 2, after V lost 0 bases and J lost 3 bases. Germline V gene sequence: CDR1 SGHRS, CDR2 YFSETQ. This CDR3 is CASSLATSGIYNEQFF. The CDR3 DNA follows: TGCGCCAGCAGCTTGGCGACTAGCGGGATCTACAATGAGCAGTTCTTC.

The genes are TRBV5-1 and TRBJ1-4, with 8 bases lining up with TRBD1. The CDR3 is 15 amino acids. CDR1 SGHRS and CDR2 YFSETQ come from the germline V gene. The V and J ends lost 3 bases and 3 bases, in that order; junction bases with no gene match: 4. CDR3 nucleotides: TGCGCCAGCAGCTCACAGGGGGTCTCTAATGAAAAACTGTTTTTT. This codes for CASSSQGVSNEKLFF.